This TCR beta chain was recovered during a study of cytomegalovirus exposure and HLA in healthy donors. Study overall: Of fewer than 450 genotyped donors, about 81% clustered with self-reported Caucasian donors. The study, taken as a whole, reports: Presence/absence analyses supposed approximately even sequencing depth among donors. A later analysis appeared to link common viral pathogens to several of the most significant clusters. TCR association rates varied by HLA locus in a later analysis, with DRB1 highest and HLA-C lowest.

CDR3 size: 14 residues. The V gene's germline CDR1 is SQVTM and CDR2 ANQGSEA. Trimming pared 4 bases from V and 5 bases from J, leaving 14 bases between. Concerning this clone itself: Its antigen is unknown.

Both 60 Vbeta primers and 13 Jbeta primers went into the PCR. The protocol was immunoSEQ multiplex PCR, while the TCRdb copy is restricted to in-frame clones and leaves out a portion. The sample includes approximately 120,000 clones, approximately 76% of them seen just once. The sequenced sample consisted of PBMCs. V and J are TRBV29-1 and TRBJ2-2, with D perhaps matching TRBD1 (6 bases). The sequence came from a man between 40 and 49 years old in good health and CMV-seronegative. The DNA for the CDR3 is TGCAGCGTTGTGTCTCAGGGGCGAACCGGGGAGCTGTTTTTT. This sequence encodes CSVVSQGRTGELFF.